The entry that follows covers one T cell receptor beta chain sequence. The sample comes from a study of blood T cell repertoires in COVID-19. Overall study: T cells, B-cell-depleted T cells, or PBMCs provided the cDNA or gDNA that served as material.

The method was immunoSEQ multiplex PCR; TCRdb's version includes in-frame clones alone and lacks a portion of them. The data hold 150,000 or so clones, with over 75% observed a single time. Enrolled through a virtual design, the participants were between about 18 and 100 years of age and came from about two dozen US areas. In Cohort 3, a recovered donor had either two negative PCRs, clearance, or symptom resolution. The sample was PBMCs or T cells enriched from blood (not recorded which). This receptor was identified in a man in his forties or fifties who had recovered from COVID-19.

The CDR3 region is CASSFGGGRGEQFF. For the CDR3, the DNA is TGTGCCAGCAGCTTTGGGGGGGGTAGAGGTGAGCAGTTCTTC. The chain couples TRBV11-3 to TRBJ2-1; 7 bases are shared with TRBD2. The ends lost 3 bases at V and 9 bases at J; junction bases unmatched: 8. The CDR3 has 14 residues. Germline V gene lookup returns CDR1 SGHNT and CDR2 YENEEA.